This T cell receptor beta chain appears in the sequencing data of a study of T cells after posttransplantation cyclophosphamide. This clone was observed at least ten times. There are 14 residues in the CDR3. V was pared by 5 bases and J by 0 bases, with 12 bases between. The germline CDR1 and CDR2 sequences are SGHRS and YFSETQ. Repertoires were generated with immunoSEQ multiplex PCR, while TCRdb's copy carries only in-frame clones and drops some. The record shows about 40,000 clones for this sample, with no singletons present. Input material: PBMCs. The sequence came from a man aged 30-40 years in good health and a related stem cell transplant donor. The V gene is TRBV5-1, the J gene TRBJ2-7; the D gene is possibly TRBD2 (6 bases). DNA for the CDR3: TGCGCCAGCAGTCCCGGGGGATCCTCCTACGAGCAGTACTTC. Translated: CASSPGGSSYEQYF. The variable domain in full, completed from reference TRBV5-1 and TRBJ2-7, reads KAGVTQTPRYLIKTRGQQVTLSCSPISGHRSVSWYQQTPGQGLQFLFEYFSETQRNKGNFPGRFSGRQFSNSRSEMNVSTLELGDSALYLCASSPGGSSYEQYFGPGTRLTVT.